Each of the 8 T cell receptor beta chains below was sequenced from the same sample in a study of monozygotic twins with inflammatory bowel disease. TCRdb reprocessed the 5' RACE reads, keeping one entry per CDR3 protein, no DNA. This sample's table reports approximately 400,000 distinct CDR3 sequences. What was sequenced was blood. These receptors all stem from a human donor with ulcerative colitis or Crohn's disease, or a healthy co-twin of an affected twin (not recorded which).

J is TRBJ2-2 and V is TRBV29-1; TCRdb names TRBD1, which stays unverified in the absence of DNA. CDR1 SQVTM and CDR2 ANQGSEA come from the germline V gene. The CDR3 is made up of 16 amino acids. The CDR3 reads CSVEEPWGAGTGELFF.

The chain links TRBV3-1 to TRBJ2-5; the D call from TCRdb, TRBD2, cannot be confirmed without DNA. The CDR3 extends over 18 amino acids. CDR1 is LGHDT and CDR2 is YNNKEL in the germline V gene (reference sequence). The CDR3 loop is CASSQESGGITSQETQYF.

V usage is TRBV5-1 and J usage is TRBJ2-5; TCRdb calls TRBD1, which cannot be checked without DNA. Germline CDR1 reads SGHRS; CDR2 reads YFSETQ. CDR3 length: 15 amino acids. CDR3 amino acids: CASSNTGQQQETQYF. The whole variable domain, filled in from reference TRBV5-1 and TRBJ2-5, reads KAGVTQTPRYLIKTRGQQVTLSCSPISGHRSVSWYQQTPGQGLQFLFEYFSETQRNKGNFPGRFSGRQFSNSRSEMNVSTLELGDSALYLCASSNTGQQQETQYFGPGTRLLVL.

This chain joins TRBV15 and TRBJ2-5. Germline V gene lookup returns CDR1 LNHNV and CDR2 YYDKDF (reference sequence). The CDR3 extends over 14 amino acids. The chain's CDR3 is CATSRVPSGSTQYF.

The chain employs TRBV29-1 and TRBJ2-3; the D call of TRBD2 rests on TCRdb alone, since no DNA is present to check it. Germline V gene data show CDR1 as SQVTM and CDR2 as ANQGSEA. CDR3 length: 15 amino acids. CDR3 residues: CSAREAGLSTDTQYF.

This chain connects TRBV5-4 to TRBJ1-1; TCRdb names TRBD1, which stays unverified in the absence of DNA. Germline CDR1 reads SGHNT; CDR2 reads YYREEE (reference sequence). The CDR3 runs 17 residues. CDR3 amino acids: CASSSGGGQIPNTEAFF.

This chain uses TRBV5-1 with TRBJ1-5; absent DNA, TCRdb's TRBD1 call cannot be checked. The germline gives CDR1 SGHRS, CDR2 YFSETQ. This CDR3 region has 14 residues. This CDR3 reads CASREGTSNQPQHF.

V is TRBV28 and J is TRBJ1-5; TCRdb lists TRBD1, though no DNA is available to test this call. The CDR3 has 15 residues. The V gene's germline CDR1 is MDHEN and CDR2 SYDVKM. The chain's CDR3 is CASSPIGTGAQPQHF. The whole variable domain, remainder taken from reference TRBV28 and TRBJ1-5, is DVKVTQSSRYLVKRTGEKVFLECVQDMDHENMFWYRQDPGLGLRLIYFSYDVKMKEKGDIPEGYSVSREKKERFSLILESASTNQTSMYLCASSPIGTGAQPQHFGDGTRLSIL.